This section outlines one TCR beta chain sequence together with its context. No antigen is known for it. The CDR3 sequence is 16 residues long. Germline V gene lookup returns CDR1 LGHNA and CDR2 YSLEER. The V end lost 0 bases, the J end lost 9 bases, and 18 bases lay between the germline ends. The PCR used 60 Vbeta and 13 Jbeta primers. Clones were read by immunoSEQ multiplex PCR, and TCRdb kept only the in-frame ones, dropping some. The sample includes about 180,000 clones, around 75% of them seen just once. The data were obtained in a study of cytomegalovirus exposure and HLA in healthy donors. Regarding the study as a whole: The likely explanation for a cluster of highly shared sequence variants was sequencing artifact.

Participants comprised healthy donors of bone marrow. The origin of this receptor is a male donor in good health and CMV-seronegative. Material: PBMCs. This chain uses TRBV4-3 with TRBJ2-1, with D possibly being TRBD2 (6 bases). CDR3 in DNA: TGCGCCAGCAGCCAAGACCCAAGGAGCCCGGGGGTTGAGCAGTTCTTC. This sequence encodes CASSQDPRSPGVEQFF.